This TCR beta chain stems from a study of T cells of healthy individuals. There are many counts of this clonotype. The CDR3 spans 15 residues. V lost 1 base and J lost 1, with 8 bases in between. CDR1 and CDR2 from the germline V gene are SGHTA and FQGTGA. TCRdb re-called the 5' RACE reads through MiXCR, storing one row per CDR3 protein. The sample includes fewer than 75,000 distinct CDR3 sequences, 15% to 20% of them seen just once. This sequence was found in a human donor in good health. The V call is TRBV7-3, the J call TRBJ2-1; D gene ambiguous. The chain's CDR3 is CASSLRGSSYNEQFF. CDR3 nucleotides: TGTGCCAGCAGCTTAAGAGGTTCTTCCTACAATGAGCAGTTCTTC. The full variable domain, in which reference TRBV7-3 and TRBJ2-1 provide the parts outside the CDR3, is GAGVSQTPSNKVTEKGKYVELRCDPISGHTALYWYRQSLGQGPEFLIYFQGTGAADDSGLPNDRFFAVRPEGSVSTLKIQRTERGDSAVYLCASSLRGSSYNEQFFGPGTRLTVL.